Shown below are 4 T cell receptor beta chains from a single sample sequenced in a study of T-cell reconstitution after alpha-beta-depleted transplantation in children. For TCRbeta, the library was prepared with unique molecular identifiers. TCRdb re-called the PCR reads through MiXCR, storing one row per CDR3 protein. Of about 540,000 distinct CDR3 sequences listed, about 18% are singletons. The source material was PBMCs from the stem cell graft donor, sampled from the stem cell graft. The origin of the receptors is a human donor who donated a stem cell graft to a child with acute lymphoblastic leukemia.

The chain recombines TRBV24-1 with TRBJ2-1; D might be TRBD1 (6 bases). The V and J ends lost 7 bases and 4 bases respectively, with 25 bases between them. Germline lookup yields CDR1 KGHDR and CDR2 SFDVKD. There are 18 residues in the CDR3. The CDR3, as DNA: TGTGCCACCAGCTCTTTAGGCCCCCCCGATGGACAGTACAATGAGCAGTTCTTC. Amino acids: CATSSLGPPDGQYNEQFF.

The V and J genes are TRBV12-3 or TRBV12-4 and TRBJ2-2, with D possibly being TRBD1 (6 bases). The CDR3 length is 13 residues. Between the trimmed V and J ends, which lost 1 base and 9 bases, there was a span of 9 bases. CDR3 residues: CASSLGDIWELFF. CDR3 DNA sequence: TGTGCCAGCAGTTTAGGGGACATTTGGGAGCTGTTTTTT.

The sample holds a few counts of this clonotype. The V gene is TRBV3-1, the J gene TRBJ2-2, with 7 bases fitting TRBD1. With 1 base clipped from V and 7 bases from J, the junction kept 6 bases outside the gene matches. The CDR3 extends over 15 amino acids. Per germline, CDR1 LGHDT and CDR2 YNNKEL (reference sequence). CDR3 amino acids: CASSQGQGWGGELFF. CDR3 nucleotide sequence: TGTGCCAGCAGCCAAGGACAGGGATGGGGCGGGGAGCTGTTTTTT. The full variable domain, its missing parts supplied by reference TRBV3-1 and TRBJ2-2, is DTAVSQTPKYLVTQMGNDKSIKCEQNLGHDTMYWYKQDSKKFLKIMFSYNNKELIINETVPNRFSPKSPDKAHLNLHINSLELGDSAVYFCASSQGQGWGGELFFGEGSRLTVL.

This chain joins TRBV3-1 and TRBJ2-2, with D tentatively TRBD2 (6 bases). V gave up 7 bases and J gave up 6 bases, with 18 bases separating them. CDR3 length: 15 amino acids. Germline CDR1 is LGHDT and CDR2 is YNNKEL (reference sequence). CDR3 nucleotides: TGTGCCAGCACCCCAGGATCCGGGGGATCCGGGGAGCTGTTTTTT. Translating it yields CASTPGSGGSGELFF.